The present T cell receptor (beta chain) was sequenced within a study of blood T cell repertoires in COVID-19. Whole-study context: Acute and convalescent COVID-19 specimens originated in the United States, Italy and Spain. In each case, the material was cDNA or gDNA derived from T cells, B-cell-depleted T cells, or PBMCs.

J lost 8 bases, V lost 5 bases, and 10 bases had no gene match. The CDR3 has 15 amino acids. CDR1 and CDR2 (germline): MNHEY, SVGEGT. Source study methods: Estimates of nucleated cell counts were drawn from the amplification of reference gene primers. Clones were read by immunoSEQ multiplex PCR, and TCRdb kept only the in-frame ones, dropping some. V and J calls and clone size are given by that table; D and trimming were obtained from the DNA. The data contain approximately 180,000 clones, around 80% of them seen just once; the ten biggest clones take up over 7.5%. The clonotype was recovered from a woman aged 70-85 years with acute or convalescent COVID-19. This chain uses TRBV6-2 or TRBV6-3 with TRBJ2-1, with 9 nucleotides matching TRBD2. The sequenced sample was peripheral blood. DNA of the CDR3: TGTGCCAGCAGTCCCGGGCGGGAGGGCACCGATGAGCAGTTCTTC. Protein sequence: CASSPGREGTDEQFF.